These T cell receptor beta chains were read from a single sample in a study of post-analysis software for immune sequencing data. Using its own MiXCR run on the PCR reads, TCRdb lists one record per CDR3 protein. Of hundreds of thousands of distinct CDR3 sequences listed, roughly 30% are singletons. The sequenced sample consisted of blood. These receptors came from a girl aged 5 to 17 with multiple sclerosis. CDR3s include the opening cysteine and the closing phenylalanine or tryptophan. A D gene is named only where the DNA matches it firmly. Size is omitted from some rows. Given values are once, few, many or a class for expanded clones.

TRBJ1-5	-	TRBV5-6	-	TGTGCCAGCAGCTTCCCGGGGACGGGACAGCCCCAGCATTTT	CASSFPGTGQPQHF
TRBJ2-1	many	TRBV29-1	TRBD2	TGCAGCGCCCGACTAGCGGAGACCTACAATGAGCAGTTCTTC	CSARLAETYNEQFF
TRBJ2-3	-	TRBV7-9	-	TGTGCCAGCGGTGCCGGTCGTGCGGAGGGTTATACGCAGTATTTT	CASGAGRAEGYTQYF
TRBJ1-1	few	TRBV20-1	-	TGCAGTGTTACCACGGGAGAAAACACTGAAGCTTTCTTT	CSVTTGENTEAFF
TRBJ1-2	-	TRBV5-1	-	TGCGCCAGCAGCTTGAACGCGGGAGTTAGTGGCTATGGCTACACCTTC	CASSLNAGVSGYGYTF
TRBJ2-1	-	TRBV11-2	TRBD2	TGTGCCAGCAGCTTATCGGGGGGGTACTACAATGAGCAGTTCTTC	CASSLSGGYYNEQFF
TRBJ2-7	-	TRBV7-2	-	TGTGCCAGCAGCTTAGAGGTCGCCACGGGATCCTACGAGCAGTACTTC	CASSLEVATGSYEQYF
TRBJ2-5	-	TRBV7-9	-	TGTGCCAGCAGCTTAGGACTAGGGGTGGGAGAGACCCAGTACTTC	CASSLGLGVGETQYF
TRBJ1-2	-	TRBV29-1	-	TGCAGCGTTCACGACAGCTATGGCTACACCTTC	CSVHDSYGYTF
TRBJ2-1	-	TRBV4-3	TRBD2	TGCGCCAGCAGCCAAGATCTAGGGCCCGGGACTAGCGCTAATGAGCAGTTCTTC	CASSQDLGPGTSANEQFF
TRBJ2-7	-	TRBV4-3	TRBD2	TGCGCCAGCAGCCAAGATCGGACTAGCGGCCGTGGGGAGCAGTACTTC	CASSQDRTSGRGEQYF
TRBJ2-3	-	TRBV5-1	-	TGCGCCAGCAGCTTGGATCAAGCTCAGCCGGTTTATACGCAGTATTTT	CASSLDQAQPVYTQYF
TRBJ2-1	-	TRBV5-1	TRBD1	TGCGCCAGCAGCTTTAATGAACGTGGACAGGCCAACTACAATGAGCAGTTCTTC	CASSFNERGQANYNEQFF
TRBJ2-3	few	TRBV7-2	TRBD2	TGTGCCAGCAGCTTATCGGGACTAGTAATGGATACGCAGTATTTT	CASSLSGLVMDTQYF
TRBJ1-2	few	TRBV29-1	-	TGCAGCGTTGAAGATCGGCCGGCGAACTATGGCTACACCTTC	CSVEDRPANYGYTF
TRBJ1-1	-	TRBV5-1	TRBD1	TGCGCCAGCAGCCGAGGGACAGGGGGCACTGAAGCTTTCTTT	CASSRGTGGTEAFF
TRBJ1-1	few	TRBV20-1	-	TGCAGTGCTGACGGATCGAACACTGAAGCTTTCTTT	CSADGSNTEAFF
TRBJ2-3	few	TRBV27	TRBD2	TGTGCCAGCAGTGGCGGCGGGGGGCGAACGCAGTATTTT	CASSGGGGRTQYF
TRBJ2-5	-	TRBV5-1	-	TGCGCCGGCAGCTTGGGCGGACAGTATCAAGAGACCCAGTACTTC	CAGSLGGQYQETQYF
TRBJ2-1	few	TRBV7-2	-	TGTGCCAGCATAGGTTCCAGGAACAATGAGCAGTTCTTC	CASIGSRNNEQFF
TRBJ2-7	few	TRBV6-6	TRBD1	TGTGCCAGCAGTCCACTCGACAGGGCCCCCACGGGGGAGCAGTACTTC	CASSPLDRAPTGEQYF
TRBJ2-5	few	TRBV20-1	-	TGCAGTGCTGGTCCGGGACGAACGCGCGTCGAGACCCAGTACTTC	CSAGPGRTRVETQYF
TRBJ1-6	-	TRBV27	-	TGTGCCAGCAGTCCCCCGGACGGTTATAATTCACCCCTCCACTTT	CASSPPDGYNSPLHF
TRBJ1-5	-	TRBV4-1	-	TGCGCCAGCGCCCAGGGGAAGGGCAATCAGCCCCAGCATTTT	CASAQGKGNQPQHF
TRBJ2-3	few	TRBV20-1	-	TGCAGTGCCCCCGGGCAGGACCCAGATACGCAGTATTTT	CSAPGQDPDTQYF
TRBJ2-2	-	TRBV20-1	-	TGCAGTGCTAGTGATATGAACACCGGGGAGCTGTTTTTT	CSASDMNTGELFF
TRBJ2-1	few	TRBV7-2	TRBD2	TGTGCCAGCAGCTTTAGCGGGAGCAGCAACAATGAGCAGTTCTTC	CASSFSGSSNNEQFF
TRBJ2-3	many	TRBV4-3	-	TGCGCCAGCAGCCAAGAGTTGGGGTTGGGTAGCCCAACGTATTTT	CASSQELGLGSPTYF
TRBJ1-1	-	TRBV10-2	TRBD1	TGCGCCAGCAGTGAGGCGGGACAGGGGCGGGACACTGAAGCTTTCTTT	CASSEAGQGRDTEAFF
TRBJ2-2	-	TRBV5-1	-	TGCGCCAGCAGCTTGGGCACAGGTTCGAACACCGGGGAGCTGTTTTTT	CASSLGTGSNTGELFF
TRBJ2-5	few	TRBV25-1	TRBD1	TGTGCCAGCAGTACTCCGGGACAGCTGTACCAAGAGACCCAGTACTTC	CASSTPGQLYQETQYF
TRBJ1-1	-	TRBV20-1	-	TGCAGTGCTAGGCCGGGTAAGACTGAAGCTTTCTTT	CSARPGKTEAFF
TRBJ2-5	-	TRBV5-1	TRBD2	TGCGCCAGCAGCTTGAAGTTGAAGCGGGAGCAAGAGACCCAGTACTTC	CASSLKLKREQETQYF
TRBJ2-1	-	TRBV12-3/TRBV12-4	-	TGTGCCAGCAGTCTAGGGTCCGTTGGGGGAGCCAATGAGCAGTTCTTC	CASSLGSVGGANEQFF
TRBJ1-6	few	TRBV25-1	TRBD1	TGTGCCAGCAGGGGACAGGGGGCTCGCAATTCACCCCTCCACTTT	CASRGQGARNSPLHF
TRBJ2-2	once	TRBV20-1	-	TGCAGTGCTAGGGGGCAGGGGTTAAACACCGGGGAGCTGTTTTTT	CSARGQGLNTGELFF
TRBJ2-7	-	TRBV25-1	TRBD2	TGTGCCGGCAGTGGGACTAGCGGAGCTTACGAGCAGTACTTC	CAGSGTSGAYEQYF